This TCR beta chain derives from a study of regulatory T cells in long-lasting Graves disease. Study overall: Antithyroid drugs had been taken under 3 months by newly diagnosed Graves' patients.

The germline V gene encodes CDR1 ENHRY and CDR2 SYGVKD. The CDR3 has 16 amino acids. V was pared by 4 bases and J by 5 bases, with 8 bases of the junction left unmatched. Notes on this clonotype: Its antigen remains unknown.

The time point is: newly diagnosed GD, antithyroid drugs for less than 3 months. The TCR library was made from RNA that had been extracted from PBMCs in TRIzol. The authors built TCR beta libraries using iRepertoire HTBI primers and Arm-PCR of CDR3 regions. TCRdb analysed the multiplex PCR reads with MiXCR anew, one entry per CDR3 protein. The data show 680,000 or so distinct CDR3 sequences, 16% seen once. Findings of the study overall: Examination was confined to peripheral blood, excluding thyroid tissue.

These data were likewise used in another study, on T cells in Graves' hyperthyroidism and ophthalmopathy.

This chain connects TRBV10-3 to TRBJ2-5; 12 positions match TRBD2. The origin of this receptor is a woman aged 25 to 39 with Graves disease. Sequencing used peripheral blood mononuclear cells (PBMCs), obtained at new diagnosis, from a patient treated with antithyroid drugs. Written as DNA, the CDR3 is TGTGCCATCAGTGCGGTGACTAGCGGGAGTGGTGAGACCCAGTACTTC. Translating gives CAISAVTSGSGETQYF.